These 4 T cell receptor beta chains share one sample of origin, sequenced in a study of blood T cell repertoires in COVID-19. Produced via immunoSEQ multiplex PCR; TCRdb's table is partial and in-frame only. The data hold hundreds of thousands of clones, with around four fifths observed a single time. The sequencing sample was made of peripheral blood. The receptors shown here come from a man aged 30-40 years with active or convalescent COVID-19.

The gene calls are TRBV18 and TRBJ2-4, with 7 bases that match TRBD2. The CDR3 is 15 residues long. The J segment lost 8 bases and the V segment lost 3 bases, leaving 10 bases of the junction unmatched. Per germline, CDR1 KGHSH and CDR2 LQKENI. The CDR3 protein is CASSPGGRRGDIQYF. CDR3 DNA sequence: TGTGCCAGCTCACCGGGAGGTCGCCGGGGGGACATTCAGTACTTC. Combining the CDR3 with reference TRBV18 and TRBJ2-4 gives the whole variable domain NAGVMQNPRHLVRRRGQEARLRCSPMKGHSHVYWYRQLPEEGLKFMVYLQKENIIDESGMPKERFSAEFPKEGPSILRIQQVVRGDSAAYFCASSPGGRRGDIQYFGAGTRLSVL.

This rearrangement joins TRBV19 to TRBJ1-1; D perhaps matches TRBD1 (5 bases). Deletions cut 6 bases from V and 6 bases from J, with 17 bases between. Germline V gene data show CDR1 as LNHDA and CDR2 as SQIVND (reference sequence). This CDR3 contains 14 residues. The CDR3 loop reads CASRVGLAGAEAFF. CDR3 bases: TGTGCCAGTAGAGTAGGGTTGGCGGGGGCTGAAGCTTTCTTT.

The genes are TRBV2 and TRBJ1-1; 10 bases line up with TRBD1. Germline CDR1 SNHLY, CDR2 FYNNEI. CDR3 length: 14 residues. V was clipped by 4 bases and J by 6 bases; unmatched bases: 5. DNA of the CDR3: TGTGCCAGCAGTGTGGGGACAGGGGAGTCTGAAGCTTTCTTT. It specifies CASSVGTGESEAFF.

Here the CDR3 DNA reads TGTGCCAGCAGCTTAGGTTCCCTGGCAGGGGAATTATACGAGCAGTACTTC. Its translation is CASSLGSLAGELYEQYF. The chain employs TRBV7-9 and TRBJ2-7, with D perhaps TRBD1 (6 bases). The V gene's germline CDR1 is SEHNR and CDR2 FQNEAQ (reference sequence). V was pared by 1 base and J by 4 bases, with 20 bases between. The CDR3 is 17 amino acids. Full variable domain (missing parts from reference TRBV7-9 and TRBJ2-7): DTGVSQNPRHKITKRGQNVTFRCDPISEHNRLYWYRQTLGQGPEFLTYFQNEAQLEKSRLLSDRFSAERPKGSFSTLEIQRTEQGDSAMYLCASSLGSLAGELYEQYFGPGTRLTVT.